The rows below give T cell receptor beta chains drawn from one sample of a study of blood T cell repertoires in COVID-19. Some clones are missing from TCRdb's copy, which holds only in-frame ones; the method was immunoSEQ multiplex PCR. The sample has some 290,000 clones, about 85% seen once; the top ten hold around 3.6%. Sequences were obtained from peripheral blood. The receptor set was obtained from a young man with active or convalescent COVID-19. The conserved cysteine and the conserved F or W are not part of the CDR3 here. D genes are given only for firm matches.

CDR3 protein: ASSQGGSQPQH
J gene: TRBJ1-5
V gene: TRBV28
D gene: TRBD1

CDR3 protein: ASSKTGTGLDGYT
J gene: TRBJ1-2
V gene: TRBV28
D gene: TRBD1

CDR3 protein: ASSLAGGGFSSYNEQF
J gene: TRBJ2-1
V gene: TRBV7-9
D gene: -

CDR3 protein: ASSMTANTEAF
J gene: TRBJ1-1
V gene: TRBV11-2
D gene: -

CDR3 protein: ASSERIQGTGELF
J gene: TRBJ2-2
V gene: TRBV6-1
D gene: -

CDR3 protein: ASRASGGAF
J gene: TRBJ1-1
V gene: TRBV2
D gene: TRBD1

CDR3 protein: ASSPGTDETQY
J gene: TRBJ2-5
V gene: TRBV6-5
D gene: -

CDR3 protein: SVMTEWITEAF
J gene: TRBJ1-1
V gene: TRBV29-1
D gene: -

CDR3 protein: AISASYEQF
J gene: TRBJ2-1
V gene: TRBV10-3
D gene: -

CDR3 protein: ASSHNDRETTYEQY
J gene: TRBJ2-7
V gene: TRBV23-1
D gene: TRBD1

CDR3 protein: ASSQDGPGTSGSLSYNEQF
J gene: TRBJ2-1
V gene: TRBV4-3
D gene: TRBD2

CDR3 protein: ASSQGAPGGNEKLF
J gene: TRBJ1-4
V gene: TRBV3-1/TRBV3-2
D gene: -

CDR3 protein: SGRGLAGGGTQY
J gene: TRBJ2-3
V gene: TRBV29-1
D gene: TRBD2

CDR3 protein: ASRGTGNSYEQY
J gene: TRBJ2-7
V gene: TRBV6-5
D gene: TRBD1

CDR3 protein: AWSYRENEKLF
J gene: TRBJ1-4
V gene: TRBV30
D gene: -

CDR3 protein: ASSKTSGKWNEQF
J gene: TRBJ2-1
V gene: TRBV7-8
D gene: TRBD2

CDR3 protein: ASSQQGSYEQY
J gene: TRBJ2-7
V gene: TRBV5-4
D gene: -

CDR3 protein: ASSRGENTEAF
J gene: TRBJ1-1
V gene: TRBV2
D gene: -

CDR3 protein: ASSLGGRDYGYT
J gene: TRBJ1-2
V gene: TRBV7-9
D gene: -

CDR3 protein: ASSTRQFYEQY
J gene: TRBJ2-7
V gene: TRBV12-3/TRBV12-4
D gene: -

CDR3 protein: AIAGEGTGELF
J gene: TRBJ2-2
V gene: TRBV10-3
D gene: TRBD2

CDR3 protein: ASSIGTGGTDEQF
J gene: TRBJ2-1
V gene: TRBV19
D gene: -

CDR3 protein: ASSLDRNSGNTIY
J gene: TRBJ1-3
V gene: TRBV7-9
D gene: -

CDR3 protein: ASKGTSGAMDEQF
J gene: TRBJ2-1
V gene: TRBV5-1
D gene: TRBD2

CDR3 protein: ASSSLGQNTEAF
J gene: TRBJ1-1
V gene: TRBV27
D gene: -

CDR3 protein: ASSPLGGYQGEQF
J gene: TRBJ2-1
V gene: TRBV7-9
D gene: -

CDR3 protein: SVGMGLAGVAGELF
J gene: TRBJ2-2
V gene: TRBV29-1
D gene: TRBD2

CDR3 protein: ASSPPGGGRDEQY
J gene: TRBJ2-7
V gene: TRBV5-6
D gene: TRBD2

CDR3 protein: ASSSPGGTLSYEQY
J gene: TRBJ2-7
V gene: TRBV5-1
D gene: TRBD2

CDR3 protein: ASSQDLDGPGRPPH
J gene: TRBJ1-6
V gene: TRBV3-1/TRBV3-2
D gene: -

CDR3 protein: ASSPVVRTGELF
J gene: TRBJ2-2
V gene: TRBV6-2/TRBV6-3
D gene: -

CDR3 protein: ASSYRTGLAGGYNEQF
J gene: TRBJ2-1
V gene: TRBV6-2/TRBV6-3
D gene: TRBD2

CDR3 protein: ASSQHGVRYGYT
J gene: TRBJ1-2
V gene: TRBV4-2
D gene: -

CDR3 protein: ASSLRGGSGVDTQY
J gene: TRBJ2-3
V gene: TRBV7-2
D gene: TRBD2

CDR3 protein: ASSLARSSYNEQF
J gene: TRBJ2-1
V gene: TRBV7-9
D gene: -

CDR3 protein: AISPTGSGNTIY
J gene: TRBJ1-3
V gene: TRBV10-3
D gene: TRBD1

CDR3 protein: ASSFTQGALFLYEQF
J gene: TRBJ2-1
V gene: TRBV9
D gene: TRBD1

CDR3 protein: ASGGGRRKEKLF
J gene: TRBJ1-4
V gene: TRBV19
D gene: -

CDR3 protein: ASSVNTGDWNEQF
J gene: TRBJ2-1
V gene: TRBV9
D gene: -

CDR3 protein: AWSNRANSPLH
J gene: TRBJ1-6
V gene: TRBV30
D gene: -

CDR3 protein: ASKTGGGTEAF
J gene: TRBJ1-1
V gene: TRBV5-1
D gene: -

CDR3 protein: ASRVIDEQF
J gene: TRBJ2-1
V gene: TRBV2
D gene: -

CDR3 protein: ASSSASGSIKVGQF
J gene: TRBJ2-1
V gene: TRBV19
D gene: TRBD2